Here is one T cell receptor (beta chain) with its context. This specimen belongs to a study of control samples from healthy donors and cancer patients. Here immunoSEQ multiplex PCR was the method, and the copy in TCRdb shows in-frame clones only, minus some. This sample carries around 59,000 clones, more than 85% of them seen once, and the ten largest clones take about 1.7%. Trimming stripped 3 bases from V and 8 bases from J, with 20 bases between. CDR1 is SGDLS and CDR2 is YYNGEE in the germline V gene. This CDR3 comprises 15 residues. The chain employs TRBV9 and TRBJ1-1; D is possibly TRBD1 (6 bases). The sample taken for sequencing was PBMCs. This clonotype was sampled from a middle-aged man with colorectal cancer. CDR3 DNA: TGTGCCAGCAGCGAGTGGGGGACATCGGGCTCAGAAGCTTTCTTT. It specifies CASSEWGTSGSEAFF.